A single sample is the source of the 27 T cell receptor beta chains below, sequenced in a study of T cells in Graves' hyperthyroidism and ophthalmopathy. RNA transcripts were the template for amplifying TCR beta CDR3 regions. RT-PCR in the first round (using the HTBI primer set) targeted the TCR CDR3. TCRdb called the multiplex PCR reads again in MiXCR, with one record for every CDR3 protein. The profile shows hundreds of thousands of distinct CDR3 sequences, less than 30% of them singletons. Sample: blood. The receptor set was obtained from a man aged 35-49 years with Graves' hyperthyroidism that later progressed to Graves' ophthalmopathy.

V and J are TRBV12-3 or TRBV12-4 and TRBJ1-1; no clear D. The CDR3 length is 13 residues. Trimming removed 0 bases at V and 6 bases at J, with 8 bases between. The CDR3 loop is CASSLALGAEAFF. CDR3 nucleotides: TGTGCCAGCAGTTTAGCCCTCGGGGCTGAAGCTTTCTTT.

This clonotype was found many times. The rearrangement joins TRBV7-9 to TRBJ2-7, with TRBD2 matching over 11 bases. The CDR3 is made up of 15 amino acids. Germline V lookup: CDR1 SEHNR, CDR2 FQNEAQ (reference sequence). The V gene end was trimmed by 0 bases and the J gene end by 6 bases; junction bases not matched to a gene: 4. The CDR3 spells CASSLAGLAVSEQYF. CDR3 DNA sequence: TGTGCCAGCAGCTTAGCGGGACTAGCGGTTTCCGAGCAGTACTTC.

This clonotype was seen repeatedly, ten times or more. The chain links TRBV5-1 to TRBJ1-2; no definite D call. Per the germline V gene, CDR1 is SGHRS and CDR2 is YFSETQ. CDR3 size: 13 residues. V shed 4 bases and J shed 1 base, with 8 bases lying between them. The CDR3 DNA is TGCGCCAGCAGCCCGACAAGTAACTATGGCTACACCTTC. It codes for CASSPTSNYGYTF.

This clonotype came up many times. The rearrangement joins TRBV20-1 to TRBJ2-2; 8 nucleotides agree with TRBD1. Germline V gene data show CDR1 as DFQATT and CDR2 as SNEGSKA (reference sequence). The CDR3 has 15 residues. V lost 6 bases and J lost 5; bases outside the gene matches: 11. CDR3 nucleotides: TGCAGTGCAGACTCAGGGGGCGTAAGGACCGGGGAGCTGTTTTTT. Protein: CSADSGGVRTGELFF.

At least ten counts were recorded for this clonotype. J is TRBJ1-5 and V is TRBV19, with 10 bases that match TRBD1. The trim removed 4 bases at V and 2 bases at J, leaving 2 bases unmatched. The CDR3 spans 15 residues. CDR1 is LNHDA and CDR2 is SQIVND in the germline V gene (reference sequence). CDR3 amino acids: CASSRQGAGNQPQHF. Written as DNA, the CDR3 is TGTGCCAGTAGTAGACAGGGGGCTGGCAATCAGCCCCAGCATTTT.

This clonotype came up many times. CDR3 sequence (DNA): TGTGCCAGCAGCTTCCGGACAGGGAACACAGATACGCAGTATTTT. It translates to CASSFRTGNTDTQYF. The chain links TRBV11-2 to TRBJ2-3; TRBD1 matches 8 bases. Germline CDR1 reads SGHAT; CDR2 reads FQNNGV. The CDR3 sequence is 15 residues long. The V gene end was trimmed by 3 bases and the J gene end by 2 bases; junction bases not matched to a gene: 4.

The chain combines TRBV27 with TRBJ2-2, with TRBD2 matching over 8 bases. The CDR3 spans 17 residues. Germline V gene sequence: CDR1 MNHEY, CDR2 SMNVEV (reference sequence). The junction had 11 bases not matched to a gene; V was cut back by 7 bases and J by 1 base. The CDR3 is CASTHRGGPMNTGELFF. The CDR3 region has the DNA TGTGCCAGCACCCACCGGGGGGGTCCTATGAACACCGGGGAGCTGTTTTTT.

Ten or more counts support this clonotype. The CDR3 region is CASSVTGAYEQYF. CDR3 nucleotides: TGTGCCAGCAGTGTAACAGGGGCCTACGAGCAGTACTTC. The chain joins TRBV25-1 to TRBJ2-7; 7 bases fit TRBD1. Germline V gene lookup returns CDR1 MGHDK and CDR2 SYGVNS. Trimming removed 4 bases from V and 2 bases from J; junction bases left unmatched: 2. CDR3 length: 13 amino acids.

The V call is TRBV6-1, the J call TRBJ1-4, with 8 bases that match TRBD1. V lost 2 bases, J lost 8 bases, and 7 bases stayed unmatched. This CDR3 is 15 amino acids long. Germline V gene data show CDR1 as MNHNS and CDR2 as SASEGT. The chain's CDR3 is CASSEPDRVEEKLFF. CDR3 sequence (DNA): TGTGCCAGCAGTGAACCGGACAGGGTTGAGGAAAAACTGTTTTTT.

This chain connects TRBV30 to TRBJ1-1; D gene unclear. Trimming shortened V by 2 bases and J by 4 bases, and 11 bases separated the two germline ends. CDR3 length: 13 residues. CDR1 GTSNPN and CDR2 SVGIG come from the germline V gene (reference sequence). CDR3 sequence reads: CAWSYGRGTEAFF. The CDR3 region has the DNA TGTGCCTGGAGTTACGGTAGAGGCACTGAAGCTTTCTTT.

There are many counts of this clonotype. The chain joins TRBV18 to TRBJ2-5; D unresolved. From germline, CDR1 is KGHSH and CDR2 LQKENI. V was trimmed by 3 bases and J by 3 bases, leaving 8 bases between them. This CDR3 is 13 amino acids long. The chain's CDR3 is CASSPVGKETQYF. In nucleotides, the CDR3 is TGTGCCAGCTCACCGGTGGGTAAAGAGACCCAGTACTTC.

The chain has TRBV7-2 and TRBJ1-1; TRBD1 is a possible D gene (5 bases). CDR1 is SGHTA and CDR2 is FQGNSA in the germline V gene. Trimming took off 5 bases at V and 3 bases at J, with 16 bases between the two ends. The CDR3 is made up of 15 amino acids. The CDR3 DNA reads as TGTGCCAGCAGCCGCAACCAGGGTATGTACACTGAAGCTTTCTTT. Encoded protein: CASSRNQGMYTEAFF.

This clonotype has a count of ten or more. The J gene is TRBJ2-7, the V gene TRBV5-4; maybe TRBD2 (6 bases). CDR1 and CDR2 (germline): SGHNT, YYREEE (reference sequence). The length of the CDR3 is 14 residues. Deletions cut 2 bases from V and 4 bases from J, with 13 bases between. CDR3 sequence reads: CASSFEGGGYEQYF. The CDR3 nucleotides are TGTGCCAGCAGCTTTGAGGGAGGAGGGTACGAGCAGTACTTC. The full variable domain, its missing parts supplied by reference TRBV5-4 and TRBJ2-7, is ETGVTQSPTHLIKTRGQQVTLRCSSQSGHNTVSWYQQALGQGPQFIFQYYREEENGRGNFPPRFSGLQFPNYSSELNVNALELDDSALYLCASSFEGGGYEQYFGPGTRLTVT.

This clonotype was counted ten times or more. The rearrangement links TRBV15 to TRBJ1-2; 7 bases match TRBD1. This CDR3 is built from 14 residues. After removal of 2 bases from V and 6 bases from J, the junction contained 6 bases not matched to a gene. Looked up from germline, CDR1 is LNHNV and CDR2 is YYDKDF (reference sequence). The CDR3 here is CATSRKTGLHGYTF. CDR3 bases: TGTGCCACCAGCAGAAAGACAGGGCTCCATGGCTACACCTTC.

This clonotype was counted at least ten times. The V and J genes are TRBV6-5 and TRBJ2-5; D tentatively reads TRBD1 or TRBD2 (5 bases each). V lost 7 bases, J lost 4 bases, and 22 bases lay in between. CDR1 MNHEY and CDR2 SVGAGI come from the germline V gene. The CDR3 covers 16 residues. Written as DNA, the CDR3 is TGTGCCAGCACCGCGACGTTTGTTGGGACGCCAGAGACCCAGTACTTC. Translating gives CASTATFVGTPETQYF.

In its sample, this clonotype was seen many times. The CDR3 DNA reads TGTGCCAGCAGTTTATCCTGGGGGTCCCAGCCCCAGCATTTT. Its protein product is CASSLSWGSQPQHF. The chain joins TRBV12-3 or TRBV12-4 to TRBJ1-5; tentative D call: TRBD1 (5 bases). The CDR3 totals 14 residues. Trimming took off 2 bases at V and 7 bases at J, with 12 bases between the two ends.

In its sample, this clonotype was seen many times. This may stem from a read error, because a much larger clone lies one nucleotide away. The rearrangement links TRBV6-5 to TRBJ2-7, with TRBD1 matching over 7 bases. The CDR3 extends over 13 amino acids. The germline CDR1 and CDR2 sequences are MNHEY and SVGAGI. The CDR3 spells CASVRTGVYGQYF. The DNA of the CDR3 is TGTGCCAGCGTTAGGACAGGCGTCTACGGGCAGTACTTC.

This clonotype turned up a few times. The rearrangement links TRBV15 to TRBJ2-7, with 7 bases that match TRBD1. Trimming at V came to 4 bases and at J to 4 bases, leaving 10 bases not matched to a gene. Per germline, CDR1 LNHNV and CDR2 YYDKDF (reference sequence). The CDR3 consists of 15 residues. For the CDR3, the DNA is TGTGCCACCAGCACCCCGAGGGGGCCCAGTTACGAGCAGTACTTC. Translated: CATSTPRGPSYEQYF.

This clonotype has ten or more counts. V gene TRBV5-1 combines with J gene TRBJ1-3; weak D call: TRBD1 (5 bases). The CDR3 spans 16 residues. V lost 7 bases and J 2 bases, leaving 19 bases between the germline ends. CDR1 and CDR2 from the germline V gene are SGHRS and YFSETQ. CDR3 region: CASGRDWGRAGNTIYF. The CDR3 DNA follows: TGCGCCAGCGGTAGGGACTGGGGAAGAGCTGGAAACACCATATATTTT.

The rearrangement joins TRBV4-1 to TRBJ2-7; 9 bases line up with TRBD2. V shed 1 base and J 2 bases; nucleotides not matched to a gene: 6. The CDR3 totals 16 residues. Germline values: CDR1 MGHRA, CDR2 YSYEKL. CDR3 nucleotide sequence: TGCGCCAGCAGCCAAGTTTGGCTAGCGGGGACCTACGAGCAGTACTTC. Protein sequence: CASSQVWLAGTYEQYF.

This clonotype was picked up many times. The rearrangement joins TRBV30 to TRBJ2-7; 8 bases map to TRBD2. Germline V gene sequence: CDR1 GTSNPN, CDR2 SVGIG (reference sequence). After removal of 3 bases from V and 1 base from J, the junction contained 8 bases not matched to a gene. The CDR3 extends over 15 amino acids. Here the CDR3 reads CAWSAGLGFSYEQYF. CDR3 DNA: TGTGCCTGGAGCGCGGGACTAGGTTTTTCCTACGAGCAGTACTTC. The variable domain in full, with the rest retrieved from reference TRBV30 and TRBJ2-7, is SQTIHQWPATLVQPVGSPLSLECTVEGTSNPNLYWYRQAAGRGLQLLFYSVGIGQISSEVPQNLSASRPQDRQFILSSKKLLLSDSGFYLCAWSAGLGFSYEQYFGPGTRLTVT.

This clonotype was detected ten times or more. The genes are TRBV5-5 and TRBJ2-5, with D hard to call. V dropped 6 bases and J dropped 0 bases, with 9 bases sitting between them. The CDR3 covers 13 residues. The germline gives CDR1 SGHKS, CDR2 YYEKEE (reference sequence). CDR3 sequence (DNA): TGTGCCAGCAACAACCACAACCAAGAGACCCAGTACTTC. It encodes CASNNHNQETQYF.

This clonotype was detected many times. V is TRBV5-8 and J is TRBJ1-5; no firm D call. Trimming removed 0 bases from V and 8 bases from J, with 12 bases in between. This CDR3 has 14 amino acids. Germline CDR1 SGHTS, CDR2 YDEGEE. CDR3 in DNA: TGTGCCAGCAGCTTGGAGGCGGTCCCGGAGCCCCAGCATTTT. Encoded protein: CASSLEAVPEPQHF. Full variable domain (missing parts from reference TRBV5-8 and TRBJ1-5): EAGVTQSPTHLIKTRGQQATLRCSPISGHTSVYWYQQALGLGLQFLLWYDEGEERNRGNFPPRFSGRQFPNYSSELNVNALELEDSALYLCASSLEAVPEPQHFGDGTRLSIL.

The J gene is TRBJ2-7, the V gene TRBV6-1, with TRBD1 matching over 8 bases. Germline V gene lookup returns CDR1 MNHNS and CDR2 SASEGT. Germline trimming cut 6 bases from V and 6 bases from J; bases unmatched to any gene: 10. CDR3 size: 14 residues. This CDR3 reads CASSDGTGLFEQYF. The CDR3 coding sequence is TGTGCCAGCAGCGACGGGACAGGACTGTTCGAGCAGTACTTC.

The chain employs TRBV24-1 and TRBJ2-7; 7 bases are a match to TRBD1. The CDR3 sequence is 15 residues long. Germline CDR1 reads KGHDR; CDR2 reads SFDVKD. J was trimmed by 3 bases and V by 12 bases; bases with no gene match: 16. CDR3 loop: CAPLIHRQGNYEQYF. The CDR3 region has the DNA TGTGCCCCCCTAATTCACCGACAGGGTAACTACGAGCAGTACTTC.

This clonotype was recorded many times. The V and J genes are TRBV24-1 and TRBJ2-5; 14 bases align to TRBD2. The J segment lost 5 bases and the V segment lost 3 bases, leaving 10 bases of the junction unmatched. This CDR3 comprises 18 residues. Per germline, CDR1 KGHDR and CDR2 SFDVKD. CDR3 DNA sequence: TGTGCCACCAGTGATGTGACTAGCGGGAGGGCCAGTCGGGAGACCCAGTACTTC. Protein: CATSDVTSGRASRETQYF.

This clonotype has at least ten counts. This rearrangement joins TRBV4-1 to TRBJ1-1; D gene ambiguous. This CDR3 has 14 amino acids. The V gene's germline CDR1 is MGHRA and CDR2 YSYEKL. Trimming removed 4 bases at V and 4 bases at J, with 13 bases between. The CDR3 DNA reads as TGCGCCAGCAGCCCAGACACGTCAATCACTGAAGCTTTCTTT. This sequence encodes CASSPDTSITEAFF.